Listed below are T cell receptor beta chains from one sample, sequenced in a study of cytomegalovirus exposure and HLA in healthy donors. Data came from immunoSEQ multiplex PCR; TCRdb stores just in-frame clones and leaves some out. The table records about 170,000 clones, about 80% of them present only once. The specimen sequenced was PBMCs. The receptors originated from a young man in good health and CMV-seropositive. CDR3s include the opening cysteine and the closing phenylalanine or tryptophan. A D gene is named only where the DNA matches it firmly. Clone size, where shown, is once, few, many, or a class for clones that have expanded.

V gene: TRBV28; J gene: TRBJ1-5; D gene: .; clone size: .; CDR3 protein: CASSSSSRGNQPQHF; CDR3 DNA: TGTGCCAGCAGTTCATCGTCCCGGGGAAATCAGCCCCAGCATTTT
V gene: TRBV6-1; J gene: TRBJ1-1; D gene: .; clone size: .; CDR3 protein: CASSSTPNTEAFF; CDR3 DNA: TGTGCCAGCAGTTCGACACCAAACACTGAAGCTTTCTTT
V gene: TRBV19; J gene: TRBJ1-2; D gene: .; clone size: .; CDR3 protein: CASSTFGRAPANYGYTF; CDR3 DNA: TGTGCCAGTAGTACCTTCGGGAGGGCCCCGGCAAACTATGGCTACACCTTC
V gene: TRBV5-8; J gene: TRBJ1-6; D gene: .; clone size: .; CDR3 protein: CASPDNSPLHF; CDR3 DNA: TGTGCCAGCCCTGATAATTCACCCCTCCACTTT
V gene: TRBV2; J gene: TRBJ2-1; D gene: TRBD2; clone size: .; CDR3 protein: CASTQGGLGPWEQFF; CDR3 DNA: TGTGCCAGCACCCAAGGTGGACTAGGCCCTTGGGAGCAGTTCTTC
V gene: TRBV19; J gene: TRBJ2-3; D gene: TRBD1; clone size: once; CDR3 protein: CASSRTGGTDTQYF; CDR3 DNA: TGTGCCAGTAGTAGGACAGGGGGGACAGATACGCAGTATTTT
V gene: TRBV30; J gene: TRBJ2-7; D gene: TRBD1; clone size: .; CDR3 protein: CAWNPTGDAYEQYF; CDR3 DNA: TGTGCCTGGAACCCGACAGGGGACGCCTACGAGCAGTACTTC
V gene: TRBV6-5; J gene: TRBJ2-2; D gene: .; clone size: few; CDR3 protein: CASSPQEVTGELFF; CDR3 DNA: TGTGCCAGCAGCCCCCAGGAGGTCACCGGGGAGCTGTTTTTT
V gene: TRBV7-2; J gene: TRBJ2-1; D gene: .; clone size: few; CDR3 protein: CASSLARDNEQFF; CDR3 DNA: TGTGCCAGCAGCTTAGCGCGGGACAATGAGCAGTTCTTC
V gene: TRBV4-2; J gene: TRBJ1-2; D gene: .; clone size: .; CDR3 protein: CASSQDSREDYGYTF; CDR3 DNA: TGTGCCAGCAGCCAAGATTCCAGGGAGGACTATGGCTACACCTTC
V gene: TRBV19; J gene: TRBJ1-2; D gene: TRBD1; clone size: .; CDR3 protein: CASKGQGPSGYGYTF; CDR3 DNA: TGTGCCAGTAAAGGACAGGGTCCTTCGGGCTATGGCTACACCTTC